The 31 T cell receptor beta chains below all came from one sample that was sequenced in a study of T cells after posttransplantation cyclophosphamide. TCRdb keeps only in-frame clones here, not all; method: immunoSEQ multiplex PCR. The sample has approximately 23,000 clones, around 98% seen once. The naive gate required viable CD3+CD4+ or CD3+CD8+ cells with CCR7+CD45RA+CD45RO-CD95-CD27+CD28+ phenotype. Sequencing was carried out using naive CD4+ T cells sorted from PBMCs. The origin of the receptors is a man aged 45-60 years in good health, CMV-negative, and a related stem cell transplant donor.

This chain connects TRBV5-3 to TRBJ2-1; D is perhaps TRBD2 (7 bases). TRBV5-3 is assigned to the ORF class and has an uncertain function. The CDR3 has 15 amino acids. Trimming cost V 4 bases and J 7 bases, with 18 bases left between them. The CDR3 sequence: CARSPGVAGWNEQFF. CDR3 in DNA: TGTGCCAGAAGCCCAGGGGTAGCGGGCTGGAATGAGCAGTTCTTC.

This chain uses TRBV5-8 with TRBJ2-2, with D uncertain. Germline V CDR1 and CDR2: SGHTS, YDEGEE. CDR3 length: 15 residues. The V end lost 0 bases, the J end lost 4 bases, and 10 bases lay between the germline ends. CDR3 loop: CASSLVQATTGELFF. The CDR3 nucleotides read TGTGCCAGCAGCTTGGTTCAGGCGACCACCGGGGAGCTGTTTTTT.

J is TRBJ2-3 and V is TRBV6-5; 8 bases agree with TRBD1. The trim removed 0 bases at V and 9 bases at J, leaving 2 bases unmatched. This CDR3 has 13 residues. Germline V gene data show CDR1 as MNHEY and CDR2 as SVGAGI. In DNA, the CDR3 is TGTGCCAGCAGTTACTCGGGACAGGAGACGCAGTATTTT. Its translation: CASSYSGQETQYF.

The chain carries TRBV6-1 and TRBJ1-5; D gene uncertain. The CDR3 consists of 15 residues. Per the germline V gene, CDR1 is MNHNS and CDR2 is SASEGT. Trimming shortened V by 6 bases and J by 3 bases, and 15 bases separated the two germline ends. CDR3 sequence reads: CASRRAGGPNQPQHF. The CDR3 bases are TGTGCCAGCAGGAGGGCGGGCGGACCCAATCAGCCCCAGCATTTT.

The chain combines TRBV5-1 with TRBJ2-7, with 8 bases fitting TRBD1. Germline CDR1 is SGHRS and CDR2 is YFSETQ. Trimming at V came to 2 bases and at J to 1 base, leaving 2 bases not matched to a gene. The CDR3 loop spans 14 amino acids. The CDR3 bases are TGCGCCAGCAGCTTTTGGACAGGGTCCTACGAGCAGTACTTC. Translated, it gives CASSFWTGSYEQYF.

This chain uses TRBV6-1 with TRBJ1-3; 10 bases align to TRBD1. From germline, CDR1 is MNHNS and CDR2 SASEGT. V was clipped by 6 bases and J by 2 bases; unmatched bases: 1. The length of the CDR3 is 14 residues. The chain's CDR3 is CASRTGGTGNTIYF. The CDR3 bases are TGTGCCAGCAGGACAGGGGGCACTGGAAACACCATATATTTT.

This chain joins TRBV29-1 and TRBJ1-1; the match to TRBD1 covers 7 bases. CDR3 size: 13 residues. In germline, CDR1 is SQVTM, CDR2 ANQGSEA. The V and J ends lost 6 bases and 6 bases, in that order; junction bases with no gene match: 10. The CDR3 reads CSVAGTDKSEAFF. CDR3 nucleotides: TGCAGCGTCGCCGGGACAGACAAATCTGAAGCTTTCTTT.

V and J are TRBV7-9 and TRBJ2-1, with D perhaps TRBD2 (5 bases). The CDR3 loop spans 13 amino acids. Germline-derived CDR1 and CDR2 are SEHNR and FQNEAQ (reference sequence). Trimming took 5 bases from V and 8 from J, leaving 13 bases between them. The CDR3 DNA reads as TGTGCCAGCAGCCTGGGGAGTTGGGATGAGCAGTTCTTC. This translates into CASSLGSWDEQFF.

V usage is TRBV7-2 and J usage is TRBJ2-1; D uncertain. Trimming removed 0 bases at V and 0 bases at J, with 6 bases between. The CDR3 consists of 15 residues. The germline gives CDR1 SGHTA, CDR2 FQGNSA. Here the CDR3 reads CASSLAWSSYNEQFF. The CDR3, as DNA: TGTGCCAGCAGCTTAGCTTGGAGCTCCTACAATGAGCAGTTCTTC. Variable domain in full (rest from reference TRBV7-2 and TRBJ2-1): GAGVSQSPSNKVTEKGKDVELRCDPISGHTALYWYRQSLGQGLEFLIYFQGNSAPDKSGLPSDRFSAERTGGSVSTLTIQRTQQEDSAVYLCASSLAWSSYNEQFFGPGTRLTVL.

The rearrangement links TRBV11-2 to TRBJ2-7; no definite D call. The CDR3 runs 13 residues. V gave up 1 base and J gave up 5 bases, with 9 bases separating them. The V gene's germline CDR1 is SGHAT and CDR2 FQNNGV. Here the CDR3 reads CASSLGQVNEQYF. The CDR3, as DNA: TGTGCCAGCAGCTTAGGGCAGGTTAACGAGCAGTACTTC. The full variable domain, rest sourced from reference TRBV11-2 and TRBJ2-7, is EAGVAQSPRYKIIEKRQSVAFWCNPISGHATLYWYQQILGQGPKLLIQFQNNGVVDDSQLPKDRFSAERLKGVDSTLKIQPAKLEDSAVYLCASSLGQVNEQYFGPGTRLTVT.

The CDR3 loop reads CASSLGLQETQYF. CDR3 bases: TGCGCCAGCAGCTTGGGGCTGCAAGAGACCCAGTACTTC. The chain has TRBV5-1 and TRBJ2-5, with no clear D. This CDR3 is built from 13 residues. V lost 0 bases, J lost 2 bases, and 5 bases lay in between. From germline, CDR1 is SGHRS and CDR2 YFSETQ.

The chain joins TRBV11-2 to TRBJ1-2, with TRBD1 matching over 7 bases. The germline gives CDR1 SGHAT, CDR2 FQNNGV. Losses at the gene ends were 5 bases for V and 1 base for J; bases not matched to a gene: 4. The CDR3 covers 14 residues. CDR3 protein: CASSPRQGNYGYTF. CDR3 nucleotides: TGTGCCAGCAGCCCCCGACAGGGTAACTATGGCTACACCTTC.

V is TRBV6-1 and J is TRBJ1-2; possibly TRBD1 for D (6 bases). CDR3 size: 13 residues. Trimming took off 10 bases at V and 1 base at J, with 13 bases between the two ends. Germline loops: CDR1 MNHNS, CDR2 SASEGT. CDR3 residues: CATQRGGNYGYTF. CDR3 DNA sequence: TGTGCCACCCAGAGGGGGGGTAACTATGGCTACACCTTC.

This chain links TRBV19 with TRBJ1-1; TRBD1 aligns across 11 bases. V was pared by 5 bases and J by 3 bases, with 5 bases of the junction left unmatched. Germline lookup yields CDR1 LNHDA and CDR2 SQIVND (reference sequence). The CDR3 has 15 amino acids. CDR3 nucleotide sequence: TGTGCCAGTAGTCCCGGGGACAGGGGGGACACTGAAGCTTTCTTT. It specifies CASSPGDRGDTEAFF.

The gene calls are TRBV28 and TRBJ2-7, with 11 bases fitting TRBD1. Looked up from germline, CDR1 is MDHEN and CDR2 is SYDVKM. The CDR3 sequence is 13 residues long. V lost 8 bases to trimming and J lost 3 bases; unmatched junction nucleotides: 3. As DNA, the CDR3 is TGTGCCAGCTCGGGACAGGGGGTCTACGAGCAGTACTTC. Its translation: CASSGQGVYEQYF. The entire variable domain, with the rest obtained from reference TRBV28 and TRBJ2-7, is as follows: DVKVTQSSRYLVKRTGEKVFLECVQDMDHENMFWYRQDPGLGLRLIYFSYDVKMKEKGDIPEGYSVSREKKERFSLILESASTNQTSMYLCASSGQGVYEQYFGPGTRLTVT.

The rearrangement links TRBV5-1 to TRBJ2-1; tentatively, D is TRBD2 (6 bases). Germline V CDR1 and CDR2: SGHRS, YFSETQ. The CDR3 is 16 residues long. The germline V and J ends were trimmed by 4 bases and 0 bases, with 14 bases remaining between them. The CDR3 reads CASSPDGGDSYNEQFF. The DNA of the CDR3 is TGCGCCAGCAGCCCTGACGGGGGAGACTCCTACAATGAGCAGTTCTTC.

The CDR3 DNA is TGCGCCAGCAGCCGGGGACTGTCTTTCACTGAAGCTTTCTTT. This encodes CASSRGLSFTEAFF. This chain links TRBV4-1 with TRBJ1-1; D is possibly TRBD1 (5 bases). This CDR3 is built from 14 residues. V gave up 4 bases and J gave up 4 bases, with 13 bases separating them. The germline V gene encodes CDR1 MGHRA and CDR2 YSYEKL.

The rearrangement uses TRBV6-6 and TRBJ1-2; 8 bases are shared with TRBD1. The CDR3 extends over 15 amino acids. After removal of 2 bases from V and 3 bases from J, the junction contained 5 bases not matched to a gene. Germline V gives CDR1 MNHNY, CDR2 SVGAGI (reference sequence). CDR3 in amino acids: CASSYPGQGDYGYTF. In DNA form, the CDR3 reads TGTGCCAGCAGTTACCCCGGACAGGGAGACTATGGCTACACCTTC.

The chain links TRBV28 to TRBJ2-1, with 7 positions matching TRBD1. Germline CDR1 MDHEN, CDR2 SYDVKM. The CDR3 contains 15 residues. After removal of 7 bases from V and 6 bases from J, the junction contained 12 bases not matched to a gene. CDR3 amino acids: CASTRGDRVANEQFF. The CDR3 nucleotides are TGTGCCAGCACACGCGGAGACAGGGTAGCCAATGAGCAGTTCTTC. The complete variable domain, with remaining parts taken from reference TRBV28 and TRBJ2-1, reads DVKVTQSSRYLVKRTGEKVFLECVQDMDHENMFWYRQDPGLGLRLIYFSYDVKMKEKGDIPEGYSVSREKKERFSLILESASTNQTSMYLCASTRGDRVANEQFFGPGTRLTVL.

The CDR3 DNA reads as TGTGCCAGCAGGCTTAATGGCTACCAAGAGACCCAGTACTTC. This sequence encodes CASRLNGYQETQYF. This chain links TRBV27 with TRBJ2-5; D is undetermined. Germline values: CDR1 MNHEY, CDR2 SMNVEV (reference sequence). Trimming took 6 bases from V and 0 from J, leaving 11 bases between them. The CDR3 is 14 amino acids.

The chain carries TRBV10-3 and TRBJ2-7, with D tentatively TRBD2 (5 bases). Trimming cost V 0 bases and J 0 bases, with 9 bases left between them. The CDR3 sequence is 15 residues long. The germline V gene has CDR1 ENHRY and CDR2 SYGVKD. The chain's CDR3 is CAISESSASSYEQYF. The CDR3 region has the DNA TGTGCCATCAGTGAGTCTAGCGCTAGCTCCTACGAGCAGTACTTC.

V usage is TRBV9 and J usage is TRBJ2-1, with 7 bases fitting TRBD2. The CDR3 is 15 residues long. Germline CDR1 reads SGDLS; CDR2 reads YYNGEE. V trimming: 1 base; J trimming: 6 bases; junction bases outside the gene matches: 7. The DNA of the CDR3 is TGTGCCAGCAGCGTAATGCGGGGGTCGCTCAATGAGCAGTTCTTC. Protein sequence: CASSVMRGSLNEQFF.

CDR3 nucleotide sequence: TGTGCCAGCAGCTCGAAGGGACTAGCCTACGAGCAGTACTTC. It yields the protein CASSSKGLAYEQYF. This chain connects TRBV7-9 to TRBJ2-7; the match to TRBD2 covers 8 bases. In germline, CDR1 is SEHNR, CDR2 FQNEAQ (reference sequence). The junction had 4 bases not matched to a gene; V was cut back by 4 bases and J by 2 bases. The CDR3 sequence is 14 residues long.

This clone was recorded once. The rearrangement joins TRBV7-3 to TRBJ1-1, with TRBD1 matching over 7 bases. Losses at the gene ends were 4 bases for V and 0 bases for J; bases not matched to a gene: 2. The length of the CDR3 is 14 residues. Germline CDR1 and CDR2: SGHTA and FQGTGA. CDR3 DNA: TGTGCCAGCAGCTCAGGGACAGTGAACACTGAAGCTTTCTTT. It yields the protein CASSSGTVNTEAFF.

This chain uses TRBV7-3 with TRBJ1-1; D is unresolved. With 2 bases removed from V and 1 base from J, the gap between germline ends came to 8 bases. Germline V gene lookup returns CDR1 SGHTA and CDR2 FQGTGA. This CDR3 is 14 amino acids long. The CDR3 is CASSLRGRNTEAFF. CDR3 bases: TGTGCCAGCAGCTTACGGGGAAGGAACACTGAAGCTTTCTTT.

The gene calls are TRBV7-9 and TRBJ2-1, with 8 bases that match TRBD1. Germline V gene lookup returns CDR1 SEHNR and CDR2 FQNEAQ (reference sequence). This CDR3 region has 17 residues. V trimming: 5 bases; J trimming: 0 bases; junction bases outside the gene matches: 9. CDR3 nucleotide sequence: TGTGCCAGCAGCCCGCCCCCCGGGACAGGCTCCTACAATGAGCAGTTCTTC. Its protein is CASSPPPGTGSYNEQFF.

CDR3 residues: CASSPLGTSGDFSTDTQYF. CDR3 DNA: TGTGCCAGCAGCCCCCTGGGGACTAGCGGGGACTTTAGCACAGATACGCAGTATTTT. The chain recombines TRBV11-2 with TRBJ2-3; 13 bases match TRBD2. J lost 0 bases, V lost 5 bases, and 11 bases had no gene match. The V gene's germline CDR1 is SGHAT and CDR2 FQNNGV. The CDR3 extends over 19 amino acids.

The chain employs TRBV10-3 and TRBJ1-3; D gene ambiguous. There are 15 residues in the CDR3. The germline CDR1 and CDR2 sequences are ENHRY and SYGVKD. Trimming pared 5 bases from V and 0 bases from J, leaving 11 bases between. The CDR3 loop reads CAISPLLSSGNTIYF. DNA of the CDR3: TGTGCCATCAGTCCGCTGCTGAGCTCTGGAAACACCATATATTTT.

The chain uses TRBV5-5 and TRBJ1-5; D not certain. The CDR3 covers 15 residues. The V gene lost 1 base and the J gene lost 0 bases, with 8 bases spanning the gap. Germline loops: CDR1 SGHKS, CDR2 YYEKEE (reference sequence). The CDR3, as DNA: TGTGCCAGCAGCTTGTTACATTCTAGCAATCAGCCCCAGCATTTT. It translates to CASSLLHSSNQPQHF.

The chain is built from TRBV4-1 and TRBJ1-1; perhaps TRBD1 as D (5 bases). The CDR3 sequence is 16 residues long. Trimming stripped 6 bases from V and 1 base from J, with 18 bases between. CDR1 is MGHRA and CDR2 is YSYEKL in the germline V gene. CDR3 nucleotide sequence: TGCGCCAGCAGACGCTCCTGGGGCATAAGGAACACTGAAGCTTTCTTT. Translating gives CASRRSWGIRNTEAFF.

The chain uses TRBV5-4 and TRBJ2-5; D ambiguous. Germline V CDR1 and CDR2: SGHNT, YYREEE (reference sequence). The CDR3 has 12 residues. V was trimmed by 4 bases and J by 7 bases, leaving 11 bases between them. The CDR3 DNA follows: TGTGCCAGCAGCCACATCGTTGGGACCCAGTACTTC. Translation: CASSHIVGTQYF.